Sequencing of this TCR beta chain was carried out in a study of blood T cell repertoires in COVID-19. Study at large: Some COVID-19 samples were acute and others convalescent; all came from the United States, Italy and Spain.

Assay: immunoSEQ multiplex PCR; the TCRdb copy retains only in-frame clones and omits some. This table holds approximately 470,000 clones, approximately 86% found once. The CDR3 spans 16 residues. V was shortened by 2 bases and J by 8 bases, with 22 bases between the two germline ends. The germline V gene has CDR1 MGHRA and CDR2 YSYEKL. All recovered Cohort 3 donors got two negative PCRs, got clearance, or saw symptom resolution. This TCR came from a woman under 30 who had recovered from COVID-19. The chain joins TRBV4-1 to TRBJ2-7, with D possibly matching TRBD2 (5 bases). Specimen: PBMCs or T cells enriched from blood (not recorded which). The DNA of the CDR3 is TGCGCCAGCAGCCAACCTCAGGCCTCCGGGCGGGTTCAGCAGTACTTC. Its protein product is CASSQPQASGRVQQYF.